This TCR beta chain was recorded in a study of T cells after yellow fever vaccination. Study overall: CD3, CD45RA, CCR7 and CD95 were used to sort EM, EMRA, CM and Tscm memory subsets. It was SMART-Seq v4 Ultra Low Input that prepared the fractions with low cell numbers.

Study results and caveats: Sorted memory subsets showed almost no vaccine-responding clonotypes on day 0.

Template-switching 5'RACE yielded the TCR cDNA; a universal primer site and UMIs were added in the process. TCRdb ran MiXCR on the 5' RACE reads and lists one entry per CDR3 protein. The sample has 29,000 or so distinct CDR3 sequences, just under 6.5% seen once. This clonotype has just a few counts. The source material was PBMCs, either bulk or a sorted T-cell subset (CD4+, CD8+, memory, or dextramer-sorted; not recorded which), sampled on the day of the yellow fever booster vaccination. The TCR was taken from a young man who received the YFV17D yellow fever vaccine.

The CDR3 DNA is TGTGCCACCAGTGATCCCATAGCGGGAGACACAGATACGCAGTATTTT. Protein product: CATSDPIAGDTDTQYF. This chain connects TRBV24-1 to TRBJ2-3; TRBD2 matches 9 bases. The CDR3 consists of 16 residues. Germline lookup yields CDR1 KGHDR and CDR2 SFDVKD. V was clipped by 3 bases and J by 2 bases; unmatched bases: 5.